Below are 28 T cell receptor beta chains sequenced from a single sample in a study of cytomegalovirus exposure and HLA in healthy donors (TCRdb year 2017). Library prep was done by the immunoSEQ multiplex PCR assay. For the multiplex PCR, a mixture combining 60 forward primers for TCR Vbeta segments and 13 reverse primers for TCR Jbeta segments was used. TCRdb stores this immuneACCESS table with in-frame sequences only. Part of the clones is absent; in the studies checked, under half of the shortfall reflects unresolved V genes, and no reason is known for the rest. For this sample there are about 110,000 clones; around 74% appear just once. Roughly 9.2% of the sample lies in the top ten. The sequenced sample was PBMCs. These receptors were taken from a woman aged 40 to 50 in good health and CMV-seropositive.

This sequence joins TRBV5-1 and TRBJ1-6; D gene ambiguous. The CDR3 has 16 residues. The germline gives CDR1 SGHRS, CDR2 YFSETQ. The germline V and J ends were trimmed by 4 bases and 0 bases, with 11 bases remaining between them. This CDR3 is CASSVTGSSYNSPLHF. The CDR3 DNA sequence: TGCGCCAGCAGCGTAACGGGGAGCTCCTATAATTCACCCCTCCACTTT.

V and J are TRBV9 and TRBJ2-2; TRBD2 agrees at 12 bases. There are 17 residues in the CDR3. Trimming at V came to 3 bases and at J to 2 bases, leaving 5 bases not matched to a gene. Per the germline V gene, CDR1 is SGDLS and CDR2 is YYNGEE. The DNA for the CDR3 is TGTGCCAGCAGCGGAGCTAGCGGGGGGGCCAACACCGGGGAGCTGTTTTTT. Encoded protein: CASSGASGGANTGELFF.

The chain has TRBV5-4 and TRBJ2-7; TRBD2 agrees at 9 bases. CDR1 SGHNT and CDR2 YYREEE come from the germline V gene (reference sequence). The CDR3 is made up of 15 amino acids. After removal of 4 bases from V and 2 bases from J, the junction contained 7 bases not matched to a gene. CDR3 nucleotide sequence: TGTGCCAGCAGCCCACAGGGCGGGAGGGCCTACGAGCAGTACTTC. It specifies CASSPQGGRAYEQYF.

The chain joins TRBV5-1 to TRBJ2-3; 11 bases align to TRBD2. The CDR3 is 16 amino acids. Germline V gene sequence: CDR1 SGHRS, CDR2 YFSETQ. Unmatched junction bases numbered 7, after V lost 0 bases and J lost 7 bases. The CDR3 region has the DNA TGCGCCAGCAGCTTGGATATAGCGGGGGGGATATATACGCAGTATTTT. Translation gives CASSLDIAGGIYTQYF.

This clone showed up just a few times. CDR3 amino acids: CASSQPGGRGSYNEQFF. CDR3 coding DNA: TGCGCCAGCAGCCAACCCGGAGGCAGGGGTTCCTACAATGAGCAGTTCTTC. The chain joins TRBV4-1 to TRBJ2-1; D may be TRBD1 (6 bases). Germline V gene data show CDR1 as MGHRA and CDR2 as YSYEKL. V lost 2 bases to trimming and J lost 1 base, with 15 bases between them. The CDR3 contains 17 residues.

J is TRBJ1-1 and V is TRBV18; the D gene is possibly TRBD1 (6 bases). The length of the CDR3 is 17 residues. Trimming shortened V by 1 base and J by 4 bases, and 19 bases separated the two germline ends. The germline V gene has CDR1 KGHSH and CDR2 LQKENI. For the CDR3, the DNA is TGTGCCAGCTCACCACGGTTTCCAGGGGCGGATCGCACTGAAGCTTTCTTT. Its protein product is CASSPRFPGADRTEAFF.

V usage is TRBV5-1 and J usage is TRBJ2-1; the match to TRBD2 covers 10 bases. The CDR3 spans 16 residues. V lost 1 base and J lost 9; bases outside the gene matches: 10. Germline CDR1 reads SGHRS; CDR2 reads YFSETQ. The CDR3 nucleotides read TGCGCCAGCAGCTTGCAGAAGCGGGGGGGCCGTGGTGAGCAGTTCTTC. Encoded protein: CASSLQKRGGRGEQFF.

The V and J genes are TRBV20-1 and TRBJ2-5; a weak D match, TRBD1 (6 bases). The J call is uncertain, as TRBJ2-7 better fits the DNA end. CDR3 length: 11 residues. CDR1 and CDR2 from the germline V gene are DFQATT and SNEGSKA (reference sequence). The CDR3 bases are TGCAGTGCTGGGGACACGTACGAGCAGTACTTC. This encodes CSAGDTYEQYF.

The chain couples TRBV4-3 to TRBJ1-4; the match to TRBD1 covers 7 bases. V lost 3 bases to trimming and J lost 6 bases; unmatched junction nucleotides: 10. Germline V CDR1 and CDR2: LGHNA, YSLEER. There are 16 residues in the CDR3. The CDR3 nucleotides read TGCGCCAGCAGCCAGATCAGAGAGGGGGCTGATGAAAAACTGTTTTTT. Its translation: CASSQIREGADEKLFF.

This chain joins TRBV6-5 and TRBJ2-1, with TRBD2 matching 13 bases. CDR1 MNHEY and CDR2 SVGAGI come from the germline V gene. V was clipped by 6 bases and J by 3 bases; unmatched bases: 2. This CDR3 contains 15 residues. CDR3 coding DNA: TGTGCCAGCAGACTAGCGGGAGGGTACTACAATGAGCAGTTCTTC. Its protein product is CASRLAGGYYNEQFF.

In this sample, this clone turned up a few times. Here the CDR3 DNA reads TGTGCCAGCAGCTGGAGCGGGAGTGTGCGAAGTGAGCAGTTCTTC. Its protein is CASSWSGSVRSEQFF. The chain links TRBV7-9 to TRBJ2-1; 8 nucleotides line up with TRBD2. The V segment lost 4 bases and the J segment 9 bases; nucleotides outside the gene matches: 11. The CDR3 loop spans 15 amino acids. Germline loops: CDR1 SEHNR, CDR2 FQNEAQ (reference sequence). Complete variable domain (other parts from reference TRBV7-9 and TRBJ2-1): DTGVSQNPRHKITKRGQNVTFRCDPISEHNRLYWYRQTLGQGPEFLTYFQNEAQLEKSRLLSDRFSAERPKGSFSTLEIQRTEQGDSAMYLCASSWSGSVRSEQFFGPGTRLTVL.

This chain links TRBV19 with TRBJ2-1; D is unclear. The CDR3 extends over 15 amino acids. In germline, CDR1 is LNHDA, CDR2 SQIVND (reference sequence). Between the trimmed V and J ends, which lost 5 bases and 0 bases, there was a span of 11 bases. This CDR3 is CASSRPESSYNEQFF. CDR3 coding DNA: TGTGCCAGTAGTCGCCCGGAGAGCTCCTACAATGAGCAGTTCTTC.

V usage is TRBV18 and J usage is TRBJ2-3; D remains ambiguous. The V gene's germline CDR1 is KGHSH and CDR2 LQKENI. The CDR3 runs 13 residues. V lost 1 base, J lost 3 bases, and 5 bases lay in between. The CDR3 reads CASSPRQTDTQYF. The CDR3 bases are TGTGCCAGCTCACCACGGCAGACAGATACGCAGTATTTT.

The table lists this clone with a count of one. The V and J genes are TRBV28 and TRBJ2-1; 8 nucleotides align to TRBD2. Trimming took 1 base from V and 2 from J; bases not matched to a gene: 7. Germline CDR1 MDHEN, CDR2 SYDVKM. The CDR3 is 17 amino acids. CDR3 residues: CASSLSLDGRAYNEQFF. The CDR3, as DNA: TGTGCCAGCAGTTTATCCTTGGACGGGAGGGCCTACAATGAGCAGTTCTTC.

The chain uses TRBV5-4 and TRBJ2-1, with 7 bases aligning to TRBD2. CDR3 length equals 16 residues. The germline gives CDR1 SGHNT, CDR2 YYREEE (reference sequence). V lost 0 bases and J lost 6; bases outside the gene matches: 9. CDR3 sequence: CASSLVGGSPGNEQFF. DNA for the CDR3: TGTGCCAGCAGCTTGGTCGGCGGGAGTCCCGGCAATGAGCAGTTCTTC.

V and J are TRBV7-2 and TRBJ2-7, with 10 bases identical to TRBD2. V dropped 5 bases and J dropped 1; count of bases not matched to a gene: 5. CDR1 and CDR2 from the germline V gene are SGHTA and FQGNSA. The length of the CDR3 is 15 residues. The CDR3 loop is CASSHRLAGSYEQYF. CDR3 DNA sequence: TGTGCCAGCAGCCACAGACTAGCGGGTTCCTACGAGCAGTACTTC.

The gene calls are TRBV7-9 and TRBJ2-3, with 13 bases identical to TRBD2. Germline V gene lookup returns CDR1 SEHNR and CDR2 FQNEAQ (reference sequence). With V trimmed by 4 bases and J by 4 bases, 5 bases remained unmatched. This CDR3 has 16 amino acids. The chain's CDR3 is CASSYGLAGVADTQYF. In nucleotides, the CDR3 is TGTGCCAGCAGCTACGGACTAGCGGGAGTGGCAGATACGCAGTATTTT.

The rearrangement links TRBV10-3 to TRBJ1-1; 12 positions match TRBD1. The CDR3 is 15 amino acids. Germline CDR1 ENHRY, CDR2 SYGVKD. The V segment lost 6 bases and the J segment 8 bases; nucleotides outside the gene matches: 10. CDR3 bases: TGTGCCATCAGCCGGGACAGGGGGCGAATCCCCGAAGCTTTCTTT. It specifies CAISRDRGRIPEAFF.

V is TRBV15 and J is TRBJ1-2; perhaps TRBD1 as D (5 bases). The CDR3 covers 15 residues. The germline V gene encodes CDR1 LNHNV and CDR2 YYDKDF (reference sequence). V lost 2 bases and J 4 bases, leaving 14 bases between the germline ends. The CDR3 nucleotides read TGTGCCACCAGCAGAACCAAAATGGGGCTCTATGGCTACACCTTC. Translating gives CATSRTKMGLYGYTF.

This clone was recorded only once. The chain links TRBV5-1 to TRBJ2-1; 10 nucleotides line up with TRBD2. The V gene's germline CDR1 is SGHRS and CDR2 YFSETQ. V was pared by 0 bases and J by 8 bases, with 32 bases of the junction left unmatched. The CDR3 spans 24 residues. The CDR3 nucleotides read TGCGCCAGCAGCTTGGCCCTGTGGCGTGGGACGAGAGGACTAGCGGAAGGACGGGACGATGAGCAGTTCTTC. Its translation: CASSLALWRGTRGLAEGRDDEQFF.

This clone was detected only a few times. The V and J genes are TRBV6-5 and TRBJ1-2; 12 nucleotides align to TRBD1. The CDR3 length is 15 residues. Germline-derived CDR1 and CDR2 are MNHEY and SVGAGI. With V trimmed by 6 bases and J by 5 bases, 7 bases remained unmatched. As DNA, the CDR3 is TGTGCCAGCAGCCTTCGGGGACAGGGGGCTTATGGCTACACCTTC. Translated, it gives CASSLRGQGAYGYTF.

The chain employs TRBV6-5 and TRBJ1-1, with D tentatively TRBD1 (5 bases). V dropped 6 bases and J dropped 3 bases, with 17 bases sitting between them. The CDR3 is made up of 15 amino acids. Germline lookup yields CDR1 MNHEY and CDR2 SVGAGI. DNA of the CDR3: TGTGCCAGCAGGCCCGGGGGAAACAGCCACACTGAAGCTTTCTTT. This encodes CASRPGGNSHTEAFF.

The chain couples TRBV7-9 to TRBJ2-2; no clear D. This CDR3 contains 14 residues. In germline, CDR1 is SEHNR, CDR2 FQNEAQ (reference sequence). Trimming took 11 bases from V and 2 from J, leaving 15 bases between them. In nucleotides, the CDR3 is TGTGCCGCCCGGATCGGGTCTAACACCGGGGAGCTGTTTTTT. Its protein product is CAARIGSNTGELFF.

CDR3 region: CATSRDATGVWQYF. CDR3 in DNA: TGTGCCACCAGCAGAGACGCAACAGGGGTTTGGCAGTACTTC. This chain joins TRBV15 and TRBJ2-7, with TRBD1 identical over 7 bases. Germline lookup yields CDR1 LNHNV and CDR2 YYDKDF (reference sequence). With 0 bases clipped from V and 9 bases from J, the junction kept 8 bases outside the gene matches. The CDR3 extends over 14 amino acids.

The rearrangement joins TRBV5-1 to TRBJ1-1; D gene ambiguous. Trimming shortened V by 5 bases and J by 0 bases, and 8 bases separated the two germline ends. The CDR3 extends over 13 amino acids. The V gene's germline CDR1 is SGHRS and CDR2 YFSETQ. In nucleotides, the CDR3 is TGCGCCAGCAGGGGCCTAATGAACACTGAAGCTTTCTTT. Protein product: CASRGLMNTEAFF.

The chain is built from TRBV7-2 and TRBJ2-7; 11 nucleotides agree with TRBD1. Germline CDR1 is SGHTA and CDR2 is FQGNSA. CDR3 length: 14 amino acids. The junction had 6 bases not matched to a gene; V was cut back by 6 bases and J by 5 bases. The CDR3 nucleotides read TGTGCCAGCAGATGGACAGGGGGCGGGAACGAGCAGTACTTC. This gives the protein CASRWTGGGNEQYF.

The chain is built from TRBV18 and TRBJ2-1, with 7 positions matching TRBD1. The CDR3 spans 14 residues. V lost 3 bases, J lost 2 bases, and 1 base stayed unmatched. The germline V gene encodes CDR1 KGHSH and CDR2 LQKENI. In DNA form, the CDR3 reads TGTGCCAGCTCACCTCAGGGGGCCTACAATGAGCAGTTCTTC. Its translation is CASSPQGAYNEQFF. The full variable domain, its missing parts supplied by reference TRBV18 and TRBJ2-1, is NAGVMQNPRHLVRRRGQEARLRCSPMKGHSHVYWYRQLPEEGLKFMVYLQKENIIDESGMPKERFSAEFPKEGPSILRIQQVVRGDSAAYFCASSPQGAYNEQFFGPGTRLTVL.

This CDR3 is CASSLGGQMYYEQYF. The CDR3 DNA sequence: TGTGCCAGCAGCTTAGGGGGACAGATGTACTACGAGCAGTACTTC. The chain couples TRBV11-3 to TRBJ2-5; the match to TRBD1 covers 7 bases. The J call may not be correct, given that the DNA end is closer to TRBJ2-7. Germline V CDR1 and CDR2: SGHNT, YENEEA. The CDR3 is 15 residues long.